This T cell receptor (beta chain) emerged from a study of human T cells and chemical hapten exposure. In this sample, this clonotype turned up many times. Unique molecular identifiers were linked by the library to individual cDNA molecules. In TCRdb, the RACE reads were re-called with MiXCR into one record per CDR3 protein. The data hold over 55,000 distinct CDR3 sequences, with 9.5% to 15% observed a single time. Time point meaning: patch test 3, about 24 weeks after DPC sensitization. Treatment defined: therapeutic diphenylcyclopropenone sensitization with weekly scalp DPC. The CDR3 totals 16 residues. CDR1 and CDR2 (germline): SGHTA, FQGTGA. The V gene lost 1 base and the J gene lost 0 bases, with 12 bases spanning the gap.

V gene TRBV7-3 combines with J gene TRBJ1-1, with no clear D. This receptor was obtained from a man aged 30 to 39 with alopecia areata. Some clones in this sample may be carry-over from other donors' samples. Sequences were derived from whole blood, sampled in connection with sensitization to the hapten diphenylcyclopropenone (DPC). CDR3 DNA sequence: TGTGCCAGCAGCTTAATGGGAGGACCCATGAACACTGAAGCTTTCTTT. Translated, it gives CASSLMGGPMNTEAFF.